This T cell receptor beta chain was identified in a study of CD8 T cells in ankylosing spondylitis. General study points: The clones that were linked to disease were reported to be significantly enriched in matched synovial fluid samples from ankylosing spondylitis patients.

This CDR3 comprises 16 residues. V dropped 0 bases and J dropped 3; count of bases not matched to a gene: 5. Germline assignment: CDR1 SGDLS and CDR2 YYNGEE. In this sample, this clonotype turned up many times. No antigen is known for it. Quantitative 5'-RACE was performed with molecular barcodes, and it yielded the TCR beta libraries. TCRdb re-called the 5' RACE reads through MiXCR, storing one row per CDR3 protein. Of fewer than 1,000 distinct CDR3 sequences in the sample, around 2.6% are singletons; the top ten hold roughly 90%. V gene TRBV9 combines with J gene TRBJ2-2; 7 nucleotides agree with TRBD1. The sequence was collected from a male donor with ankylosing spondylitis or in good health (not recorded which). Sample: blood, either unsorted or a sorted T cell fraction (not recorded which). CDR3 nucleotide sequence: TGTGCCAGCAGCGTAGCCGAGGGGGCGGACACCGGGGAGCTGTTTTTT. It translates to CASSVAEGADTGELFF.